This TCR beta chain was identified during a study of long-term antiretroviral therapy in people with HIV (dated by TCRdb to between 2021 and 2023). About the full investigation: Collection of the earliest samples took place about a decade ahead of the 2015 WHO recommendation for immediate ART, at a time when ART was typically delayed until CD4 counts fell. Among the approximately 27 participants with HIV, around ten were female. A retrospective serial study tested whether changes in peripheral blood TRB repertoire composition and diversity were associated with ART initiation and durable HIV suppression. The cohort contributed over 150 cryopreserved PBMC samples from a few dozen adults with confirmed HIV infection, collected serially over a mean of roughly 6 years (range 1-12). No cross-contamination during QIAcube processing was shown when test extractions of a monoclonal T-cell line were performed alongside approximately 32 polyclonal samples.

Findings and caveats that apply to the study as a whole: Expanded TRB clones identified before ART initiation dominated the repertoire at all time points, although this dominance fluctuated and declined in many PLHIV after ART. Narrower CDR3 length ranges were observed in HIV repertoires than in controls, and an antigen-experienced repertoire with only a slight naive shift after ART was suggested by the network structure. No data were available on ART adherence, viral resistance or therapy changes, limiting inferences about post-ART repertoire changes. A significant increase in TRB diversity was found to be associated with ART initiation, although TRB diversity was observed to remain significantly below that of transplant donor controls even after long-term ART. Because PBMC availability was limited, only the TCR beta chain was sequenced, with no alpha chain pairing. Because pre-ART samples had limited cell numbers, unsorted PBMC were profiled rather than sorted CD4+ and CD8+ T cells. Samples dated from about 2004 to 2017, and the ART regimens used may be less effective than current ones.

This clone was observed a few times. The antigen it recognizes is unknown. Qualities for individual bases were not recorded, and no much larger clone is one base off. Participants were included only if at least one PBMC sample before ART initiation and at least two post-ART samples were available. Treatment was received in the United States of America by all participants with HIV. Cryopreserved samples of roughly 0.95-10 million PBMC were thawed and washed before DNA extraction. At the time of the earliest PBMC sample, participants with HIV were aged between about 20 and 60 years. Per participant, PBMC samples came from 1-4 timepoints prior to ART initiation and 2-8 timepoints following ART initiation, for a median of 7 samples. Serial HIV viral load, CD4+ T-cell count, ART history and demographic data were obtained for every participant. Genomic DNA was extracted from unsorted PBMC with a Qiagen kit on a QIAcube, with processing performed in batches of 12 samples.

V is pared back by 6 bases and J by 5 bases, with 10 bases lying between the germline termini. According to the germline V gene, CDR1 reads SGHTA and CDR2 reads FQGNSA. The CDR3 numbers 12 residues from cysteine through phenylalanine. Here the CDR3 DNA is all that survives: 36 bases in frame from base 1. The immunoSEQ hsTCRB v3.0 assay was used at survey level resolution to sequence the TRB variable region. The target sequencing depth for TRB was about 35,000-50,000 T-cell genomes per sample. TRB libraries were pooled and sequenced on an Illumina MiSeq using a v3 150-cycle kit. As for the original processing: Repertoire analysis ran in R within a reproducible Nextflow workflow covering QC, data transformation and analysis. Custom analyses were implemented in LymphoSeq2, an R package for AIRR-Seq data exploration. Several samples that produced fewer than 5000 total TRB sequences were removed, so fewer than 200 HIV repertoires were analyzed. Among the 180 or so HIV repertoires that were kept, around 59 were collected before ART initiation and over 120 were collected after ART initiation. Each repertoire was downsampled to 5000 TRB nucleotide sequences, and summary statistics were averaged across 100 downsampling iterations. TRB sequences were retained for analysis only if CDR3 regions of at least seven amino acids were present. Diversity was assessed using a clonality score derived from Shannon entropy and using the Gini coefficient. Repertoire networks linked the top 5000 CDR3 amino acid sequences whenever two sequences differed by an edit distance of one. For TRB CDR3 amino acid sequences, GLIPH2 was used to predict antigen specificity groups and MHC restriction. CDR3 amino acid sequences were matched against VDJdb and McPAS-TCR to flag known CMV, EBV, HIV or tissue antigen associations. Pre-ART, post-ART and control groups were compared with Wilcoxon signed-rank tests and Holm-Bonferroni correction. The table comes from immuneACCESS by way of TCRdb, which keeps in-frame sequences with V and J called. Part of the clones is missing from these tables; in studies checked, under half for an unresolved V gene and the rest for unknown reasons. D and trimming come from the DNA, and the V and J calls and clone size come from that table. This sample lists 30,000 to 50,000 clones; 75% to 90% were detected once. The ten largest clonotypes hold about 5.7% of the sample.

The sequence is built from TRBV7-2 and TRBJ1-2; the D gene assignment is ambiguous. The receptor's source is a woman aged 45-65 years with HIV. Sequences were derived from unsorted PBMCs, sampled 3.1 years after starting antiretroviral therapy. The CDR3: CASSLMDYGYTF. The DNA is TGTGCCAGCAGTTTAATGGATTATGGCTACACCTTC.